The T cell receptor (beta chain) described here comes from a study of T cell responses to AZD1222 COVID-19 vaccine. Study-wide findings and caveats: The span of vaccine-associated CD4 TCRs extended across spike, with dominance at 160-218 and 743-854. Two AZD1222 administrations were followed by greater Spike-specific TCR breadth and depth.

As for this clone: The antigen is undetermined.

In germline, CDR1 is SGHRS, CDR2 YFSETQ. V was pared by 7 bases and J by 7 bases, with 5 bases of the junction left unmatched. This CDR3 is 12 amino acids long. Profiling relied on immunoSEQ multiplex PCR, and the TCRdb table lists in-frame clones only, not all of them. The sample includes approximately 150,000 clones, more than 85% of them seen just once. The chain is built from TRBV5-1 and TRBJ2-1; 7 nucleotides match TRBD1. This receptor was identified in an adult who received the AZD1222 COVID-19 vaccine. Specimen: peripheral blood, collected 28 days after the second AZD1222 dose. CDR3 nucleotides: TGCGCCAGCCGGATACAGGGGAATGAGCAGTTCTTC. Protein: CASRIQGNEQFF.